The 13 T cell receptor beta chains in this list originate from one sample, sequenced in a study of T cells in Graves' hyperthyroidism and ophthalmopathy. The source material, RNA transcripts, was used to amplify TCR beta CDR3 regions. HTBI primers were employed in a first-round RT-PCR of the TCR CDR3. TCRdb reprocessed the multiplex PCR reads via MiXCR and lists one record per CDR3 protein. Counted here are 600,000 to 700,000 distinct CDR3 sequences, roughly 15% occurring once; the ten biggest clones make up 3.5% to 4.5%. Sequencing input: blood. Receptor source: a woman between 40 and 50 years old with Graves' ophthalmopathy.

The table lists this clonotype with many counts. Here the CDR3 DNA reads TGTGCCAGCAGTTACTGGAAAGCTAACGAGCAGTACTTC. Its protein product is CASSYWKANEQYF. The chain joins TRBV6-2 or TRBV6-3 to TRBJ2-7, with unresolved D. CDR1 and CDR2 from the germline V gene are MNHEY and SVGEGT. There are 13 residues in the CDR3. V dropped 1 base and J dropped 5 bases, with 9 bases sitting between them.

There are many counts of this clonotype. The CDR3 DNA reads TGTGCCTGGAGTGCCCGGACAGGGAGGAACAATCAGCCCCAGCATTTT. Its protein product is CAWSARTGRNNQPQHF. V and J are TRBV30 and TRBJ1-5, with TRBD1 matching 8 bases. Germline-derived CDR1 and CDR2 are GTSNPN and SVGIG (reference sequence). With 1 base clipped from V and 3 bases from J, the junction kept 8 bases outside the gene matches. There are 16 residues in the CDR3.

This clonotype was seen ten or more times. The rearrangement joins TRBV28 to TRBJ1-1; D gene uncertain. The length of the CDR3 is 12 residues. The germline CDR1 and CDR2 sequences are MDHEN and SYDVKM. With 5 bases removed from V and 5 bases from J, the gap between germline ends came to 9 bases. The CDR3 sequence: CASSILGTEAFF. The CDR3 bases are TGTGCCAGCAGTATTCTGGGGACTGAAGCTTTCTTT.

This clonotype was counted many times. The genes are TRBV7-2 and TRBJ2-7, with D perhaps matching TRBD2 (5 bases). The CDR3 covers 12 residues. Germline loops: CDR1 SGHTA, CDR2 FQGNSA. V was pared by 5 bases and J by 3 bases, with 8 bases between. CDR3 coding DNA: TGTGCCAGCAGCCCTGACTACTACGAGCAGTACTTC. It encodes CASSPDYYEQYF.

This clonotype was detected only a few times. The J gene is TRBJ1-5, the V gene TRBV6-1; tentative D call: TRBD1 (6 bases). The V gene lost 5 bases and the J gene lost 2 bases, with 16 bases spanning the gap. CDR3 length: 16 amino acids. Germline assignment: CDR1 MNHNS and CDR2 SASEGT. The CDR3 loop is CASSRSGGGGNQPQHF. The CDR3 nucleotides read TGTGCCAGCAGTCGTTCGGGGGGCGGGGGCAATCAGCCCCAGCATTTT.

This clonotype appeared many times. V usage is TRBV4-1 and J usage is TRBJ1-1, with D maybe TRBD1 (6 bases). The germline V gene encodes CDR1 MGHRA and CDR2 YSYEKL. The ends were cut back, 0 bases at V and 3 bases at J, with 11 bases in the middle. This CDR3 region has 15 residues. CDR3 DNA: TGCGCCAGCAGCCAAGAGGGGGGGCCGGACACTGAAGCTTTCTTT. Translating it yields CASSQEGGPDTEAFF.

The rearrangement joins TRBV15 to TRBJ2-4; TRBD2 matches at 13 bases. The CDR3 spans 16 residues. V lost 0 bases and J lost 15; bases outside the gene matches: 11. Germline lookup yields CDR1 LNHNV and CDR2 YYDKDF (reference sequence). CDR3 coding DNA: TGTGCCACCAGCAGAGATGTGGGACTAGCGGGATCCTCTAGGTACTTC. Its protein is CATSRDVGLAGSSRYF.

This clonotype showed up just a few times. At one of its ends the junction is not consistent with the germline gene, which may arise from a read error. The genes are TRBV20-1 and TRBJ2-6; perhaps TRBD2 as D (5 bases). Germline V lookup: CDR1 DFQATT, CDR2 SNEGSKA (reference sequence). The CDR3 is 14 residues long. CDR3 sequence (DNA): TGCCGTGCCTGGGTAGCGTTCGGGGCCAACGTCCTGACTTTC. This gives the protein CRAWVAFGANVLTF.

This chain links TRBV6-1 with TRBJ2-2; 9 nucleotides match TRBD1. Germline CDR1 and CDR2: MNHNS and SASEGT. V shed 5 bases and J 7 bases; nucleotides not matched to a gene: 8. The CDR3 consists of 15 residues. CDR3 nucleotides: TGTGCCAGCAGTCGCGGGACAGGGACCAGCGGGGAGCTGTTTTTT. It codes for CASSRGTGTSGELFF.

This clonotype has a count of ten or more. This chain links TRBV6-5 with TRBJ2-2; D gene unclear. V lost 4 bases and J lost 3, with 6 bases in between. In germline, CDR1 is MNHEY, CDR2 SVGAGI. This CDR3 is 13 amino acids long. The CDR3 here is CASSSYHTGELFF. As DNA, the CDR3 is TGTGCCAGCAGTTCCTACCACACCGGGGAGCTGTTTTTT.

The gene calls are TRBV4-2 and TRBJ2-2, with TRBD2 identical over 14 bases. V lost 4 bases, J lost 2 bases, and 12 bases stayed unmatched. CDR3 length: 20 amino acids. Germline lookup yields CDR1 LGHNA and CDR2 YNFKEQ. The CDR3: CASSLRVRLAGGKNTGELFF. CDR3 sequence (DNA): TGTGCCAGCAGCCTCCGAGTGCGACTAGCGGGAGGGAAAAACACCGGGGAGCTGTTTTTT.

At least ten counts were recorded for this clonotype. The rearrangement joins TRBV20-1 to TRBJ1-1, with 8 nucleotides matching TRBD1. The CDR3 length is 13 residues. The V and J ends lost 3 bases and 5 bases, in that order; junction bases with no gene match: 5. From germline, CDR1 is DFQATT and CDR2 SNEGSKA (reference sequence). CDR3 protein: CSARVTGVTEAFF. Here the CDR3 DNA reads TGCAGTGCTAGGGTGACAGGGGTAACTGAAGCTTTCTTT.

The chain's CDR3 is CASSQEGTPNTGELFF. The CDR3 nucleotides read TGCGCCAGCAGCCAAGAAGGTACTCCGAACACCGGGGAGCTGTTTTTT. V gene TRBV4-1 combines with J gene TRBJ2-2; D not resolved. The CDR3 is made up of 16 amino acids. Germline-derived CDR1 and CDR2 are MGHRA and YSYEKL. Trimming took 0 bases from V and 0 from J, leaving 8 bases between them.